Presented here are 6 T cell receptor beta chains from one specimen sequenced in a study of control samples from healthy donors and cancer patients. Sequencing was performed with immunoSEQ multiplex PCR; in TCRdb, only in-frame clones are kept and a portion is missing. The sample lists roughly 120,000 clones; 90% were seen once. The sequenced sample consisted of blood. The receptors shown here come from a human donor in good health. The donor label of this sample is uncertain.

V gene TRBV27 combines with J gene TRBJ1-4; no definite D call. The germline V and J ends were trimmed by 5 bases and 1 base, with 8 bases remaining between them. The CDR3 contains 14 residues. The germline V gene encodes CDR1 MNHEY and CDR2 SMNVEV (reference sequence). The CDR3 spells CASSRWGTNEKLFF. The DNA of the CDR3 is TGTGCCAGCAGTCGCTGGGGAACTAATGAAAAACTGTTTTTT.

The chain joins TRBV30 to TRBJ2-1; TRBD1 or TRBD2 may be the D gene (5 bases each). Trimming pared 4 bases from V and 9 bases from J, leaving 16 bases between. Germline V gene data show CDR1 as GTSNPN and CDR2 as SVGIG (reference sequence). This CDR3 has 13 residues. The CDR3 DNA sequence: TGTGCCTGGAACAGGCAGGGACGGGGTGAGCAGTTCTTC. Protein: CAWNRQGRGEQFF.

This clone appeared a single time. This rearrangement joins TRBV5-6 to TRBJ2-7; no clear D. This CDR3 is built from 13 residues. Germline CDR1 SGHDT, CDR2 YYEEEE. Trimming shortened V by 0 bases and J by 3 bases, and 7 bases separated the two germline ends. Written as DNA, the CDR3 is TGTGCCAGCAGCTTGGTCGGCCTCTACGAGCAGTACTTC. It translates to CASSLVGLYEQYF.

The chain has TRBV5-4 and TRBJ2-5; 7 bases map to TRBD2. From germline, CDR1 is SGHNT and CDR2 YYREEE (reference sequence). J gave up 3 bases and V 4 bases, and 3 bases lay outside the gene matches. This CDR3 comprises 13 residues. The CDR3 is CASSLGTKETQYF. The CDR3 region has the DNA TGTGCCAGCAGCCTTGGGACTAAAGAGACCCAGTACTTC.

There are a few counts of this clone. This rearrangement joins TRBV10-1 to TRBJ1-6; no definite D call. This CDR3 has 14 residues. V was cut by 6 bases and J by 2 bases, with 8 bases left in between. The germline gives CDR1 WNHNN, CDR2 SYGVQD (reference sequence). CDR3 protein: CASSLRTYNSPLHF. DNA of the CDR3: TGCGCCAGCAGCCTCCGGACCTATAATTCACCCCTCCACTTT.

This sequence joins TRBV6-5 and TRBJ1-4; 9 bases agree with TRBD1. The germline gives CDR1 MNHEY, CDR2 SVGAGI. The CDR3 has 15 amino acids. Trimming cost V 4 bases and J 8 bases; bases outside gene matches: 8. Here the CDR3 reads CASSSHRGPGEKLFF. For the CDR3, the DNA is TGTGCCAGCAGTTCCCACAGGGGGCCGGGGGAAAAACTGTTTTTT.